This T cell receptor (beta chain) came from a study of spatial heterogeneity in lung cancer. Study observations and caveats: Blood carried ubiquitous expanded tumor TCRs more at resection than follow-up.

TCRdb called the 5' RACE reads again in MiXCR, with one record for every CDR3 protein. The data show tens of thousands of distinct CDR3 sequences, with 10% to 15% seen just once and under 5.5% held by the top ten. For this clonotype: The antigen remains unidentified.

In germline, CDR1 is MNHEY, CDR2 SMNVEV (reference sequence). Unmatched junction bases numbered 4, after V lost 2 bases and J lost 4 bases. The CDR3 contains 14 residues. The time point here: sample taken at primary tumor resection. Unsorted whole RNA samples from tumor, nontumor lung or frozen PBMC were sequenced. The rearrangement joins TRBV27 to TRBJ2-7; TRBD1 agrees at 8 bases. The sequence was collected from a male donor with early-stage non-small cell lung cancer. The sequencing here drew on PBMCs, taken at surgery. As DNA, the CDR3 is TGTGCCAGCAGTTTACAGGGGGCGCGGTACGAGCAGTACTTC. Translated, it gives CASSLQGARYEQYF.